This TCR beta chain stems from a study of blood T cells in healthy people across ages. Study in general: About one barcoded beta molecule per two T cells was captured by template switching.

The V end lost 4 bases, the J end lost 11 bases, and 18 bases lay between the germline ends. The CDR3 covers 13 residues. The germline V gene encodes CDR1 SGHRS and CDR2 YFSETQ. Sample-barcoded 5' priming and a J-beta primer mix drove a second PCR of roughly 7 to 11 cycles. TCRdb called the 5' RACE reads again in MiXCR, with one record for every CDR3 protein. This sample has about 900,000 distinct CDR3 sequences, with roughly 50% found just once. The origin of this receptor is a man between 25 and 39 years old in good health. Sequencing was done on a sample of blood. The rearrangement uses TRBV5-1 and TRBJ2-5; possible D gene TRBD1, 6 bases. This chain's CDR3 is CASSPDRTNEQYF. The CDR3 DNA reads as TGCGCCAGCAGCCCTGACAGGACCAATGAGCAGTACTTC.